Here is one TCR beta chain with its context. The germline V and J ends were trimmed by 4 bases and 2 bases, with 11 bases remaining between them. CDR1 LGHNA and CDR2 YSLEER come from the germline V gene. The CDR3 has 14 residues. These data belong to a study of shared T cell receptors in the human thymus. The assay was immunoSEQ multiplex PCR, and TCRdb's table has in-frame clones only and misses some. The data show 600,000 or so clones, around 87% seen once. The same data also went into a second study, on human thymus T cells. According to that study: Across thymic and blood repertoires, the usage of V and J genes appeared to be biased.

V usage is TRBV4-3 and J usage is TRBJ1-2; a possible D gene is TRBD1 (5 bases). Sequenced sample: thymocytes. This sequence was found in a boy in the first two years of life with a congenital heart defect. The CDR3 loop is CASSPTGGNYGYTF. The CDR3 nucleotides are TGCGCCAGCAGCCCCACCGGGGGGAACTATGGCTACACCTTC.